This T cell receptor beta chain was observed in a study of T cells in Graves' hyperthyroidism and ophthalmopathy. Study findings and constraints: Most thyroid clonotypes that were expanded above 0.001 also turned up in blood.

This CDR3 has 15 residues. V was trimmed by 4 bases and J by 8 bases, leaving 20 bases between them. The germline CDR1 and CDR2 sequences are MGHRA and YSYEKL. This clonotype was seen a few times. Its target is unknown. TCR beta CDR3 regions were amplified from RNA transcripts. First-round RT-PCR of the TCR CDR3 relied on the HTBI primer set. TCRdb re-called the multiplex PCR reads through MiXCR, storing one row per CDR3 protein. The sample carries 300,000 to 450,000 distinct CDR3 sequences, approximately 13% recorded once. The sample comprised blood. This TCR was recovered from a young man with Graves' hyperthyroidism that later progressed to Graves' ophthalmopathy. V usage is TRBV4-1 and J usage is TRBJ1-2; D possibly corresponds to TRBD1 (6 bases). The CDR3 sequence: CASSRTTGRFGGYTF. DNA for the CDR3: TGCGCCAGCAGCCGTACGACAGGAAGGTTTGGGGGCTACACCTTC.